This T cell receptor beta chain was sequenced in a study of blood T cell repertoires in COVID-19. Study information: T cells, B-cell-depleted T cells, or PBMCs provided the cDNA or gDNA that served as material.

Germline CDR1 is GTSNPN and CDR2 is SVGIG (reference sequence). This CDR3 is 12 amino acids long. Trimming took 4 bases from V and 1 from J, leaving 7 bases between them. Produced via immunoSEQ multiplex PCR; TCRdb's table is partial and in-frame only. The sample has 250,000 to 400,000 clones; about 90% are singletons. Sequences were obtained from peripheral blood. This receptor was identified in a woman aged 25 to 39 with COVID-19, enrolled during active disease. The chain combines TRBV30 with TRBJ1-1; D remains ambiguous. The CDR3 loop reads CAWTPGNTEAFF. DNA for the CDR3: TGTGCCTGGACCCCAGGGAACACTGAAGCTTTCTTT.